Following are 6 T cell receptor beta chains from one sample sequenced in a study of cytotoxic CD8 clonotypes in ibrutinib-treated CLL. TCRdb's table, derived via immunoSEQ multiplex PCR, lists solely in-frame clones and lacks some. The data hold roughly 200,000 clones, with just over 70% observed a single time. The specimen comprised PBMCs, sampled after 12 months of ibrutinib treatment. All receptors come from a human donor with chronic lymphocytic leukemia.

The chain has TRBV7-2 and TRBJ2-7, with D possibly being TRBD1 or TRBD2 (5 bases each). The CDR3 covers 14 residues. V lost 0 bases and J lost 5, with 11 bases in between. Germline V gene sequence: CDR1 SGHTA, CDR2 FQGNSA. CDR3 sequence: CASSLAPGTDEQYF. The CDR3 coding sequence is TGTGCCAGCAGCTTAGCACCCGGGACGGACGAGCAGTACTTC.

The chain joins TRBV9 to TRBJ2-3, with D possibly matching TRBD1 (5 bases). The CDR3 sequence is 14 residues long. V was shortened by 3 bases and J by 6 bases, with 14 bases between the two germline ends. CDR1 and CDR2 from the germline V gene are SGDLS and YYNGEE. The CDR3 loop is CASSEKSGWDTQYF. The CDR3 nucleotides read TGTGCCAGCAGCGAGAAGTCAGGGTGGGATACGCAGTATTTT.

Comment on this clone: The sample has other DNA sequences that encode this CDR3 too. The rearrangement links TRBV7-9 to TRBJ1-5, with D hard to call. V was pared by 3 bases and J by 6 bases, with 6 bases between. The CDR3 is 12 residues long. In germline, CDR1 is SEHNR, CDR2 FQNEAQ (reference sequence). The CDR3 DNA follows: TGTGCCAGCAGCTTCGAGGGTCAGCCCCAGCATTTT. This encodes CASSFEGQPQHF. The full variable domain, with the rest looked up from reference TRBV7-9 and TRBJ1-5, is DTGVSQNPRHKITKRGQNVTFRCDPISEHNRLYWYRQTLGQGPEFLTYFQNEAQLEKSRLLSDRFSAERPKGSFSTLEIQRTEQGDSAMYLCASSFEGQPQHFGDGTRLSIL.

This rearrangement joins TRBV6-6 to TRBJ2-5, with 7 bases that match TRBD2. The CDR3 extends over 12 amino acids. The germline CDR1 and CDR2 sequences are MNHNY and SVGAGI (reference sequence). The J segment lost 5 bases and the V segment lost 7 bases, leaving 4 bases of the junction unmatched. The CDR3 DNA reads TGTGCCAGCAATGGGGGAGGGGAGACCCAGTACTTC. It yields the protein CASNGGGETQYF.

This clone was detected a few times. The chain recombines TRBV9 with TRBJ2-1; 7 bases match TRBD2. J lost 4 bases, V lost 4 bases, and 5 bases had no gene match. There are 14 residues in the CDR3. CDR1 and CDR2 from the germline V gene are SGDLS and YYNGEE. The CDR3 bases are TGTGCCAGCAGCTATTCTAGCGGTTACAATGAGCAGTTCTTC. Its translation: CASSYSSGYNEQFF.

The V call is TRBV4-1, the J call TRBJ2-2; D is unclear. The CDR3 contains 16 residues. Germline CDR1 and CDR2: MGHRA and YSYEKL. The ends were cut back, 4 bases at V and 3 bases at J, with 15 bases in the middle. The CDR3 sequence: CASSLRVARYTGELFF. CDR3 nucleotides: TGCGCCAGCAGCCTAAGGGTCGCCAGATACACCGGGGAGCTGTTTTTT.